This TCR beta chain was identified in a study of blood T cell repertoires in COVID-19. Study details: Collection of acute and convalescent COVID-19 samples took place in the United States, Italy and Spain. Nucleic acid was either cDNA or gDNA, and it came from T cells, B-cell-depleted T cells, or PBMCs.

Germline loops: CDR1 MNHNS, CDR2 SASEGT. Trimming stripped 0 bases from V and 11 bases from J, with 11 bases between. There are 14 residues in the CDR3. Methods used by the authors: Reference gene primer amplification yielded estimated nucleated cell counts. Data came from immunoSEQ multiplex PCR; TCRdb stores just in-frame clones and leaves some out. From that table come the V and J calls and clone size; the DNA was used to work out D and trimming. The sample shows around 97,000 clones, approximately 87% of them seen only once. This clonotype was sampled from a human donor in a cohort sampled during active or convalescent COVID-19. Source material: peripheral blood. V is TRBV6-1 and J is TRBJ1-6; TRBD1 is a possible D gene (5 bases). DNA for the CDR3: TGTGCCAGCAGTGAAGCGATGGACACCACACCCCTCCACTTT. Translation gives CASSEAMDTTPLHF.